This is a list of T cell receptor beta chains from one sample in a study of blood T cell repertoires in COVID-19. Clones were read by immunoSEQ multiplex PCR, and TCRdb kept only the in-frame ones, dropping some. The table has 180,000 or so clones, about 87% seen once. Sequenced sample: peripheral blood. The receptors here all came from a man aged 35-49 years with active or convalescent COVID-19. Each CDR3 is given with its conserved first and last residue. The D gene is left open where the match is weak. The listing skips clone size in some rows; elsewhere it reads once, few, many or a size class.

>TRBJ1-2|-|-|TRBV5-1
CASRGEEVSGYTF
TGCGCCAGCAGGGGCGAGGAGGTCTCTGGCTACACCTTC
>TRBJ1-6|-|-|TRBV6-1
CASSENTFDNSPLHF
TGTGCCAGCAGTGAAAATACATTCGATAATTCACCCCTCCACTTT
>TRBJ2-3|-|-|TRBV24-1
CATSDLAVSDTQYF
TGTGCCACCAGTGATTTGGCAGTCTCAGATACGCAGTATTTT
>TRBJ1-2|TRBD1|-|TRBV19
CASRQPGQGYGYTF
TGTGCCAGTAGGCAGCCGGGACAGGGCTATGGCTACACCTTC
>TRBJ2-2|TRBD2|-|TRBV5-6
CASSPGLASGELFF
TGTGCCAGCAGCCCGGGACTAGCGTCCGGGGAGCTGTTTTTT
>TRBJ2-5|-|-|TRBV30
CAWRAAGVRHQETQYF
TGTGCCTGGAGGGCCGCAGGGGTCCGCCACCAAGAGACCCAGTACTTC
>TRBJ2-7|TRBD1|-|TRBV13
CASSRRQGAYEQYF
TGTGCCAGCAGCCGACGACAGGGGGCCTACGAGCAGTACTTC
>TRBJ1-5|-|-|TRBV6-2/TRBV6-3
CASSYGQGSNQPQHF
TGTGCCAGCAGTTACGGGCAGGGTAGCAATCAGCCCCAGCATTTT
>TRBJ1-1|TRBD1|-|TRBV14
CASSQRTGGGTEAFF
TGTGCCAGCAGCCAAAGGACAGGGGGCGGCACTGAAGCTTTCTTT
>TRBJ1-4|TRBD1|-|TRBV4-1
CASSQGQATNEKLFF
TGCGCCAGCAGCCAGGGACAGGCAACTAATGAAAAACTGTTTTTT
>TRBJ2-3|TRBD1|-|TRBV2
CATSGTGFGTQYF
TGTGCCACCTCTGGGACAGGGTTTGGTACGCAGTATTTT
>TRBJ2-1|TRBD1|-|TRBV11-1
CASSLEQGARYEQFF
TGTGCCAGCAGCTTAGAACAGGGGGCGCGATATGAGCAGTTCTTC
>TRBJ1-6|-|-|TRBV27
CASSPLRGTGENSPLHF
TGTGCCAGCAGTCCCCTTCGAGGGACGGGGGAAAATTCACCCCTCCACTTT
>TRBJ1-1|-|-|TRBV7-2
CASSLARTATEAFF
TGTGCCAGCAGCTTAGCGCGGACAGCCACTGAAGCTTTCTTT
>TRBJ1-2|-|once|TRBV6-4
CASRPRDSLIYGYTF
TGTGCCAGCAGGCCACGGGACTCTTTAATATATGGCTACACCTTC
>TRBJ1-6|TRBD1|-|TRBV6-1
CASSEVPRQGSNNSPLHF
TGTGCCAGCAGTGAGGTTCCTAGACAGGGAAGTAATAATTCACCCCTCCACTTT
>TRBJ2-3|-|-|TRBV12-2
CASRLRTSGGPTDTQYF
TGTGCAAGTCGCTTAAGGACTAGCGGGGGCCCCACAGATACGCAGTATTTT
>TRBJ2-2|TRBD2|-|TRBV6-5
CASSYRGGAGELFF
TGTGCCAGCAGTTACCGGGGGGGTGCCGGGGAGCTGTTTTTT
>TRBJ1-4|-|-|TRBV29-1
CSVAIGVRANEKLFF
TGCAGCGTTGCTATAGGGGTTAGAGCTAATGAAAAACTGTTTTTT
>TRBJ1-5|-|-|TRBV30
CAWSSYPSLQLPRDQPQHF
TGTGCCTGGAGTAGCTACCCCTCATTGCAGCTTCCGAGGGATCAGCCCCAGCATTTT
>TRBJ1-2|TRBD1|few|TRBV6-5
CASSLGQGAYGYTF
TGTGCCAGCAGTCTTGGACAGGGGGCATATGGCTACACCTTC
>TRBJ2-1|-|once|TRBV11-2
CASSFLATYNEQFF
TGTGCCAGCAGCTTTCTCGCTACCTACAATGAGCAGTTCTTC
>TRBJ2-3|TRBD1|-|TRBV30
CAWGTGAGQTDTQYF
TGTGCCTGGGGGACAGGGGCCGGGCAAACAGATACGCAGTATTTT
>TRBJ1-1|-|once|TRBV28
CASSLPREVTEAFF
TGTGCCAGCAGTTTACCCAGGGAAGTCACTGAAGCTTTCTTT
>TRBJ1-4|-|-|TRBV6-1
CASSAVTGATNEKLFF
TGTGCCAGCAGTGCTGTGACAGGCGCAACTAATGAAAAACTGTTTTTT
>TRBJ1-2|-|once|TRBV3-1/TRBV3-2
CASSQSIMGYTF
TGTGCCAGCAGCCAGTCTATAATGGGCTACACCTTC
>TRBJ2-7|TRBD1|-|TRBV6-1
CASSEALAPGQGFYEQYF
TGTGCCAGCAGTGAAGCGCTCGCTCCGGGACAGGGGTTCTACGAGCAGTACTTC
>TRBJ1-1|-|-|TRBV15
CATSLKTNTEAFF
TGTGCCACCAGCCTAAAAACGAACACTGAAGCTTTCTTT
>TRBJ1-5|-|-|TRBV7-8
CASSLRTGNQPQHF
TGTGCCAGCAGCTTAAGGACAGGCAATCAGCCCCAGCATTTT
>TRBJ1-2|-|once|TRBV10-3
CAISEKGTIGYTF
TGTGCCATCAGTGAGAAGGGGACTATCGGCTACACCTTC
>TRBJ2-5|TRBD2|-|TRBV10-2
CASRDGIAGGQETQYF
TGCGCCAGCAGGGACGGGATAGCGGGGGGCCAAGAGACCCAGTACTTC
>TRBJ1-1|-|-|TRBV7-9
CASSGDEQGLTEAFF
TGTGCCAGCAGCGGAGACGAGCAGGGCCTCACTGAAGCTTTCTTT
>TRBJ1-6|TRBD1|-|TRBV2
CASRGTGNYGSPLHF
TGTGCCAGCAGGGGGACAGGGAATTATGGTTCACCCCTCCACTTT
>TRBJ1-3|-|-|TRBV10-3
CAIKDEGSGNTIYF
TGTGCCATCAAGGACGAGGGCTCTGGAAACACCATATATTTT
>TRBJ2-5|-|-|TRBV18
CASSPHPRGETQYF
TGTGCCAGCTCACCACATCCTAGGGGAGAGACCCAGTACTTC